One and the same sample provided the 27 T cell receptor beta chains below, sequenced in a study of control samples from healthy donors and cancer patients. Clones were sequenced by immunoSEQ multiplex PCR, and TCRdb holds only the in-frame ones, with some missing. The table includes about 180,000 clones, 85% to 90% detected once. The sequencing input was blood. All receptors derive from a woman in her 50s in good health.

V is TRBV10-3 and J is TRBJ2-6, with D possibly TRBD1 on 5 matching bases. This CDR3 comprises 16 residues. CDR1 and CDR2 (germline): ENHRY, SYGVKD. Trimming took off 0 bases at V and 2 bases at J, with 8 bases between the two ends. The CDR3: CAISESWGTGANVLTF. DNA of the CDR3: TGTGCCATCAGTGAGTCGTGGGGCACTGGGGCCAACGTCCTGACTTTC.

Concerning this clone itself: This specimen includes other DNA sequences encoding the same CDR3. J is TRBJ1-1 and V is TRBV2; D call uncertain. This CDR3 has 10 residues. Germline V gene sequence: CDR1 SNHLY, CDR2 FYNNEI. V lost 8 bases and J 2 bases, leaving 3 bases between the germline ends. This chain's CDR3 is CASSNTEAFF. CDR3 in DNA: TGTGCCAGCTCTAACACTGAAGCTTTCTTT.

This chain links TRBV29-1 with TRBJ1-4, with 9 bases lining up with TRBD1. This CDR3 is 13 amino acids long. Germline V gene data show CDR1 as SQVTM and CDR2 as ANQGSEA. V lost 6 bases and J lost 8; bases outside the gene matches: 7. As DNA, the CDR3 is TGCAGCGTCCCCGGGACAGGGTGGGAAAAACTGTTTTTT. It is translated as CSVPGTGWEKLFF.

The chain links TRBV3-1 (or the pseudogene TRBV3-2) to TRBJ2-3; maybe TRBD1 (5 bases). Germline CDR1 reads LGHDT; CDR2 reads YNNKEL (reference sequence). V lost 0 bases to trimming and J lost 5 bases, with 18 bases between them. The length of the CDR3 is 17 residues. CDR3: CASSQDLGRDGKDTQYF. For the CDR3, the DNA is TGTGCCAGCAGCCAAGATCTAGGCAGGGATGGAAAAGATACGCAGTATTTT.

V and J are TRBV19 and TRBJ1-1; D unresolved. This CDR3 is 12 amino acids long. Per germline, CDR1 LNHDA and CDR2 SQIVND (reference sequence). V lost 3 bases to trimming and J lost 4 bases, with 6 bases between them. CDR3 loop: CASSMAGTEAFF. The CDR3 bases are TGTGCCAGTAGTATGGCGGGCACTGAAGCTTTCTTT.

The chain carries TRBV4-3 and TRBJ2-7; D call uncertain. The CDR3 is 14 amino acids. Germline loops: CDR1 LGHNA, CDR2 YSLEER. V gave up 0 bases and J gave up 11 bases, with 17 bases separating them. The CDR3 DNA reads TGCGCCAGCAGCCAAGACGTCAATGTTCCTCTTAAGTACTTC. Translation gives CASSQDVNVPLKYF.

V and J are TRBV30 and TRBJ2-1; weak D call: TRBD2 (5 bases). CDR1 GTSNPN and CDR2 SVGIG come from the germline V gene (reference sequence). The CDR3 is 16 residues long. The ends were cut back, 4 bases at V and 4 bases at J, with 20 bases in the middle. CDR3 sequence (DNA): TGTGCCTGGAAAAATTCCGAGACTACACTTTACAATGAGCAGTTCTTC. This translates into CAWKNSETTLYNEQFF.

The rearrangement links TRBV24-1 to TRBJ2-3, with a tentative D call TRBD2 (5 bases). Germline V lookup: CDR1 KGHDR, CDR2 SFDVKD. The CDR3 is made up of 13 amino acids. V dropped 9 bases and J dropped 0 bases, with 9 bases sitting between them. DNA for the CDR3: TGTGCCACCCAGAGGGAAAGCACAGATACGCAGTATTTT. Translated, it gives CATQRESTDTQYF.

J is TRBJ1-1 and V is TRBV29-1; TRBD1 matches at 7 bases. The CDR3 loop spans 12 amino acids. Looked up from germline, CDR1 is SQVTM and CDR2 is ANQGSEA. The J segment lost 1 base and the V segment lost 6 bases, leaving 2 bases of the junction unmatched. CDR3 coding DNA: TGCAGCGTCCAGGGGGGGAACACTGAAGCTTTCTTT. Amino acid sequence: CSVQGGNTEAFF.

V and J are TRBV3-1 (or the pseudogene TRBV3-2) and TRBJ1-6; 8 bases are shared with TRBD1. The trim removed 4 bases at V and 7 bases at J, leaving 9 bases unmatched. CDR1 and CDR2 from the germline V gene are LGHDT and YNNKEL (reference sequence). The CDR3 is made up of 16 amino acids. CDR3 amino acids: CASSPPGTGLNSPLHF. The CDR3 region has the DNA TGTGCCAGCAGCCCCCCCGGGACAGGCTTGAATTCACCCCTCCACTTT.

The V gene is TRBV7-3, the J gene TRBJ2-1, with TRBD2 matching over 14 bases. Germline CDR1 and CDR2: SGHTA and FQGTGA. The CDR3 totals 15 residues. The V gene end was trimmed by 4 bases and the J gene end by 10 bases; junction bases not matched to a gene: 6. The CDR3 nucleotides are TGTGCCAGCAGCTCCGTGGGACTAGCGGGGGAGGAGCAGTTCTTC. It yields the protein CASSSVGLAGEEQFF.

The J gene is TRBJ2-7, the V gene TRBV18; D is undetermined. V was pared by 0 bases and J by 6 bases, with 15 bases between. Germline V lookup: CDR1 KGHSH, CDR2 LQKENI. CDR3 length: 15 amino acids. This CDR3 is CASSPPTIRTGEQYF. The CDR3 coding sequence is TGTGCCAGCTCACCACCTACCATCAGGACGGGCGAGCAGTACTTC. The full variable domain, in which reference TRBV18 and TRBJ2-7 provide the parts outside the CDR3, is NAGVMQNPRHLVRRRGQEARLRCSPMKGHSHVYWYRQLPEEGLKFMVYLQKENIIDESGMPKERFSAEFPKEGPSILRIQQVVRGDSAAYFCASSPPTIRTGEQYFGPGTRLTVT.

This sequence joins TRBV7-9 and TRBJ1-3; D call uncertain. Germline V gene data show CDR1 as SEHNR and CDR2 as FQNEAQ (reference sequence). Deletions cut 0 bases from V and 7 bases from J, with 7 bases between. This CDR3 has 13 amino acids. CDR3 DNA: TGTGCCAGCAGCTTAGCAGCGGGGAACACCATATATTTT. Its protein product is CASSLAAGNTIYF.

This chain connects TRBV28 to TRBJ2-6; weak D call: TRBD1 (6 bases). The CDR3 totals 20 residues. The V end was cut by 3 bases, the J end by 4 bases, with 25 bases between. Germline CDR1 MDHEN, CDR2 SYDVKM. This CDR3 reads CASSFFVSPQGLAGANVLTF. The CDR3 DNA is TGTGCCAGCAGTTTTTTTGTGTCCCCCCAGGGGTTAGCGGGGGCCAACGTCCTGACTTTC.

V usage is TRBV5-5 and J usage is TRBJ1-6; D possibly corresponds to TRBD1 (5 bases). The CDR3 covers 14 residues. CDR1 SGHKS and CDR2 YYEKEE come from the germline V gene (reference sequence). With 4 bases removed from V and 5 bases from J, the gap between germline ends came to 10 bases. The CDR3 nucleotides are TGTGCCAGCAGCCGGGACGTCCATAATTCACCCCTCCACTTT. Translated: CASSRDVHNSPLHF.

This clone has just a few counts. This chain connects TRBV19 to TRBJ1-4; possibly TRBD1 for D (6 bases). This CDR3 is 15 amino acids long. The V end was cut by 7 bases, the J end by 0 bases, with 12 bases between. Germline V gives CDR1 LNHDA, CDR2 SQIVND (reference sequence). As DNA, the CDR3 is TGTGCCAGTACCGGACAGATAGCAACTAATGAAAAACTGTTTTTT. Its protein product is CASTGQIATNEKLFF.

The rearrangement links TRBV2 to TRBJ2-7, with 7 positions matching TRBD1. The V gene's germline CDR1 is SNHLY and CDR2 FYNNEI. CDR3 size: 12 residues. The ends lost 10 bases at V and 3 bases at J; junction bases unmatched: 6. CDR3 in amino acids: CATGQDHYEQYF. For the CDR3, the DNA is TGTGCCACCGGACAGGACCACTACGAGCAGTACTTC.

The chain employs TRBV5-1 and TRBJ1-5, with 7 bases aligning to TRBD1. Unmatched junction bases numbered 5, after V lost 0 bases and J lost 5 bases. CDR1 is SGHRS and CDR2 is YFSETQ in the germline V gene. This CDR3 is built from 15 residues. The chain's CDR3 is CASSLAGTVDQPQHF. Here the CDR3 DNA reads TGCGCCAGCAGCTTGGCCGGGACAGTCGATCAGCCCCAGCATTTT.

This clone was recorded once. The junction and the germline gene differ at one end; a read error may be behind it. This chain connects TRBV6-5 to TRBJ1-3; D unclear. Germline CDR1 is MNHEY and CDR2 is SVGAGI. The CDR3 covers 14 residues. The CDR3 here is CTSSRTNSGNTIYF. The CDR3 DNA reads as TGTACCAGCAGTAGGACCAACTCTGGAAACACCATATATTTT.

The CDR3 DNA is TGTGCCAGCAGCTTTAAATCAGGGGATGGAAACACCATATATTTT. It yields the protein CASSFKSGDGNTIYF. This sequence joins TRBV5-6 and TRBJ1-3; possibly TRBD1 for D (6 bases). This CDR3 is built from 15 residues. Trimming left V 2 bases short and J 3 bases short, with 12 bases between. The germline CDR1 and CDR2 sequences are SGHDT and YYEEEE.

This clone has a single count. The sample has other DNA sequences that encode this CDR3 too. The chain has TRBV10-3 and TRBJ1-5; TRBD1 might be the D (5 bases). Germline CDR1 ENHRY, CDR2 SYGVKD. The CDR3 spans 14 residues. V lost 0 bases and J 4 bases, leaving 7 bases between the germline ends. In nucleotides, the CDR3 is TGTGCCATCAGTGAGTCTCGGGGGAATCAGCCCCAGCATTTT. Protein product: CAISESRGNQPQHF.

J is TRBJ1-2 and V is TRBV6-2 or TRBV6-3; D may be TRBD1 (5 bases). Germline CDR1 reads MNHEY; CDR2 reads SVGEGT. The CDR3 loop spans 12 amino acids. V lost 5 bases, J lost 4 bases, and 8 bases lay in between. The CDR3 is CASSIRGYGYTF. The DNA of the CDR3 is TGTGCCAGCAGTATAAGGGGCTATGGCTACACCTTC.

This clone was recorded only once. J is TRBJ1-6 and V is TRBV7-2, with 9 bases fitting TRBD1. Per germline, CDR1 SGHTA and CDR2 FQGNSA. V was clipped by 6 bases and J by 6 bases; unmatched bases: 6. The length of the CDR3 is 15 residues. The DNA of the CDR3 is TGTGCCAGCAGTTCACAGGGGGCTCGTAATTCACCCCTCCACTTT. This codes for CASSSQGARNSPLHF.

The chain couples TRBV30 to TRBJ1-1; 7 positions match TRBD1. The V and J ends lost 5 bases and 1 base, in that order; junction bases with no gene match: 4. Germline V CDR1 and CDR2: GTSNPN, SVGIG (reference sequence). CDR3 size: 13 residues. CDR3 in amino acids: CAWEGGWNTEAFF. As DNA, the CDR3 is TGTGCCTGGGAAGGGGGCTGGAACACTGAAGCTTTCTTT.

This chain links TRBV2 with TRBJ2-1, with 11 positions matching TRBD2. The trim removed 6 bases at V and 9 bases at J, leaving 1 base unmatched. The CDR3 has 12 amino acids. Germline loops: CDR1 SNHLY, CDR2 FYNNEI. The CDR3 sequence: CASRGLAGEQFF. The CDR3 DNA reads TGTGCCAGCAGAGGACTAGCGGGTGAGCAGTTCTTC.

V usage is TRBV4-3 and J usage is TRBJ1-4; weak D call: TRBD1 (6 bases). The V gene's germline CDR1 is LGHNA and CDR2 YSLEER. This CDR3 has 15 residues. Trimming took 2 bases from V and 0 from J, leaving 7 bases between them. This chain's CDR3 is CASSQYRATNEKLFF. CDR3 sequence (DNA): TGCGCCAGCAGCCAATACAGGGCAACTAATGAAAAACTGTTTTTT.

The V call is TRBV9, the J call TRBJ1-3, with D perhaps TRBD1 (6 bases). The CDR3 is made up of 17 amino acids. V gave up 4 bases and J gave up 0 bases, with 17 bases separating them. From germline, CDR1 is SGDLS and CDR2 YYNGEE. CDR3 in amino acids: CASSPRGGHRSGNTIYF. Here the CDR3 DNA reads TGTGCCAGCAGCCCCAGGGGAGGGCACCGCTCTGGAAACACCATATATTTT.